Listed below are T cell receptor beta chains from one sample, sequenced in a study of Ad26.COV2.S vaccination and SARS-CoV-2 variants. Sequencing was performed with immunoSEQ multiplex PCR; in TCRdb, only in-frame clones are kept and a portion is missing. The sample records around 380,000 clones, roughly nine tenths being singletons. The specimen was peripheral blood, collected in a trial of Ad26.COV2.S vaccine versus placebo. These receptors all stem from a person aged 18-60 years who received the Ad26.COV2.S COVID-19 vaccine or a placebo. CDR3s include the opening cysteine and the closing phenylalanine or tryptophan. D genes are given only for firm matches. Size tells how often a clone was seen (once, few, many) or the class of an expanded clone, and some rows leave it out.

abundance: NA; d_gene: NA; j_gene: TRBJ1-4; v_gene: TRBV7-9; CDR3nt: TGTGCCAGCAGCTTAGTCGGCCCCGGGAGTGGGGAAAAACTGTTTTTT; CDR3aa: CASSLVGPGSGEKLFF
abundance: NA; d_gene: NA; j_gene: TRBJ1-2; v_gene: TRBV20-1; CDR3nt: TGCAGTGTCCACTATGGCTACACCTTC; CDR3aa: CSVHYGYTF
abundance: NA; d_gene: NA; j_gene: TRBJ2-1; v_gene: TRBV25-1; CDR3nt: TGTGCCAGCAGTGAATATTACACGTCCAGGAATAACAATGAGCAGTTCTTC; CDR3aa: CASSEYYTSRNNNEQFF
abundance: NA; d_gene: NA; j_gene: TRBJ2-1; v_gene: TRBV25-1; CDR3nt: TGTGCCAGCAGGGAAGGATCCAATGAGCAGTTCTTC; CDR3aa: CASREGSNEQFF
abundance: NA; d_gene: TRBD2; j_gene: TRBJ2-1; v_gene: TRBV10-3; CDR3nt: TGTGCCATCAGTGCCCCCACTAGCGGGGGGGAATACAATGAGCAGTTCTTC; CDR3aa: CAISAPTSGGEYNEQFF
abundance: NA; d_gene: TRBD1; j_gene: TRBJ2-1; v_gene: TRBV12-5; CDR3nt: TGTGCTAGTGGCCCGACCCGGGACAGGGGGGGTGATGAGCAGTTCTTC; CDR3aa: CASGPTRDRGGDEQFF
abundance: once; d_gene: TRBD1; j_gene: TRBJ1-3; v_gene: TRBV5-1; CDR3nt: TGCGCCAGCAGCTTAGGGACAGGGTTCTCTGGAAACACCATATATTTT; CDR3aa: CASSLGTGFSGNTIYF
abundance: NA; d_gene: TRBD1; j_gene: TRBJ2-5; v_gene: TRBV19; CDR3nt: TGTGCCAGTAGTGCACCAGGGGGCGCTGAGACCCAGTACTTC; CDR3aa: CASSAPGGAETQYF
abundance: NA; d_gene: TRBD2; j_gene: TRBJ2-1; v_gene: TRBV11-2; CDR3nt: TGTGCCAGCAGCTTAGCTGGGACTACCCCGGGGAATGAGCAGTTCTTC; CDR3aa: CASSLAGTTPGNEQFF
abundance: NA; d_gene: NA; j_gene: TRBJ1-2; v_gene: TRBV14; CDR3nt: TGTGCCAGCAGCCGCAATGGCTATGGCTACACCTTC; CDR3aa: CASSRNGYGYTF
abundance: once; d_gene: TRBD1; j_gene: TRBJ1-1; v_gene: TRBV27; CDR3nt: TGTGCCAGCAGTTTAGACAGGGTGAACACTGAAGCTTTCTTT; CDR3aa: CASSLDRVNTEAFF
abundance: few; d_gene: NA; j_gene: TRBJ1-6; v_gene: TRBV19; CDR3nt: TGTGCCAGTAGCCGGGACGCCAATTCACCCCTCCACTTT; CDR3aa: CASSRDANSPLHF
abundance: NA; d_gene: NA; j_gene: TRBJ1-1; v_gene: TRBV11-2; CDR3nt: TGTGCCAGCAGCCAATACCCTCGAGGGAGGAACACTGAAGCTTTCTTT; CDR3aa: CASSQYPRGRNTEAFF
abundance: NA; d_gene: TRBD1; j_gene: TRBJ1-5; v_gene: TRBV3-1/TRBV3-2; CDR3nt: TGTGCCAGCAGTCCCGGGACAGGCGGTCAGCCCCAGCATTTT; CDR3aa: CASSPGTGGQPQHF
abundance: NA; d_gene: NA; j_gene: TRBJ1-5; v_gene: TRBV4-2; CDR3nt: TGTGCCAGCAGCCAAGAGGATTTCGGGTTTACGGGGCAGCCCCAGCATTTT; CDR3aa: CASSQEDFGFTGQPQHF
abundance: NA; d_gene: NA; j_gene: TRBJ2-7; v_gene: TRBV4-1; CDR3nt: TGCGCCAGCAGCCAAGTTGCGGGGCCTACCTCCTACGAGCAGTACTTC; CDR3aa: CASSQVAGPTSYEQYF
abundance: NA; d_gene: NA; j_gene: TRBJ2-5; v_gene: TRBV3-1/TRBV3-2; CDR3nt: TGTGCCAGCAGCCAAGAAAGGGGGACCACCGAGTACTTC; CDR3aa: CASSQERGTTEYF
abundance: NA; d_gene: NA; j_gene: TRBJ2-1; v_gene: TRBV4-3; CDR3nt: TGCGCCAGCAGCCAATTTCTCCGGGCTCTATACAATGAGCAGTTCTTC; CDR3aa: CASSQFLRALYNEQFF
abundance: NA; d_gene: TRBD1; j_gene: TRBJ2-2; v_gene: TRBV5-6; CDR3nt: TGTGCCAGCAGCTGGACAGGGTGGAGGGAGCTGTTTTTT; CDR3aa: CASSWTGWRELFF
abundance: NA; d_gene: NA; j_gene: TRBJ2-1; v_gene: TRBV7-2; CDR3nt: TGTGCCAGCAGCTCCACCGGGGGCTCCTACAATGAGCAGTTCTTC; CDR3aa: CASSSTGGSYNEQFF
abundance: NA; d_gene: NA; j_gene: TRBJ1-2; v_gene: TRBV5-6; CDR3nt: TGTGCCAGCAGCTTAACGGGGACCGATGGCTACACCTTC; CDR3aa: CASSLTGTDGYTF
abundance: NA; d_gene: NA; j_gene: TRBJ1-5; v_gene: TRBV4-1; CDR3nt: TGCGCCAGCAGCCAAACCCGACAGGCAGGAGGCAATCAGCCCCAGCATTTT; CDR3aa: CASSQTRQAGGNQPQHF
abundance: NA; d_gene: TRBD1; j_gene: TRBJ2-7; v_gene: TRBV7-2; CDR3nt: TGTGCCAGCAGCTTCGACAGGGGGCGCGAGCAGTACTTC; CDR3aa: CASSFDRGREQYF
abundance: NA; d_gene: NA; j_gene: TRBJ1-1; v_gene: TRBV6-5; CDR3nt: TGTGCCAGCAGAGTACAGGGGAACACTGAAGCTTTCTTT; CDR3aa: CASRVQGNTEAFF
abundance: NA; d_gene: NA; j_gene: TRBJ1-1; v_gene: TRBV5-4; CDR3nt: TGTGCCAGCAGCTTGGAACAGGGCTTCACTGAAGCTTTCTTT; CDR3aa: CASSLEQGFTEAFF
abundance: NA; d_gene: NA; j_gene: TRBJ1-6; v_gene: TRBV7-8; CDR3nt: TGTGCCAGCAGCTTCTCGCCCCGAGAGGCACCCCTCCACTTT; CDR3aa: CASSFSPREAPLHF
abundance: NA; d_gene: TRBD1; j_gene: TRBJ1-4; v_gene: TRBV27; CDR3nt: TGTGCCAGCAGGGACAGGCTGGGTAATGAAAAACTGTTTTTT; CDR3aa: CASRDRLGNEKLFF
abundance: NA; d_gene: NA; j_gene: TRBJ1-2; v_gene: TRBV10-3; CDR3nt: TGTGCCACCGCGGCAGGCGAGGAGTACTATGGCTACACCTTC; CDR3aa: CATAAGEEYYGYTF
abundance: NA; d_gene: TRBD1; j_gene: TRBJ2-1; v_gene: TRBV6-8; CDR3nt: TGTGCCAGCAATCTAACCCCGGGACAGGGGATGAATGAGCAGTTCTTC; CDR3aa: CASNLTPGQGMNEQFF
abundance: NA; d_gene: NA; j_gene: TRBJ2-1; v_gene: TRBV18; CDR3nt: TGTGCCAGCTCACCACGACCGGGGGAGGATGAGCAGTTCTTC; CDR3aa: CASSPRPGEDEQFF
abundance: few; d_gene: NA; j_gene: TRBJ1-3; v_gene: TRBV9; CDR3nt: TGTGCCAGCAGTCGCCCGGGCTCTGGAAACACCATATATTTT; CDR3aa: CASSRPGSGNTIYF
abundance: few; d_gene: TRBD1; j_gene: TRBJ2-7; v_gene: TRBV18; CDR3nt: TGTGCCAGCTCACCTTCCCGGGACAGGGGAGTGGGCGAGCAGTACTTC; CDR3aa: CASSPSRDRGVGEQYF
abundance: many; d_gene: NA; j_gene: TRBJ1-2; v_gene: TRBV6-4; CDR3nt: TGTGCCAGCAGTGACTTTACGGCGGGTGGCTACACCTTC; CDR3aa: CASSDFTAGGYTF
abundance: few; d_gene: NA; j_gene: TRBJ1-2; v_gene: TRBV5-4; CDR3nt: TGTGCCAGCAGGACACCTAACTATGGCTACACCTTC; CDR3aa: CASRTPNYGYTF
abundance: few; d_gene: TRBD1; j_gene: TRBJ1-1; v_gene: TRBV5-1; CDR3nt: TGCGCCAGCAGCTTTACGACAGGGCCAGGGTATGAAGCTTTCTTT; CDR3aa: CASSFTTGPGYEAFF
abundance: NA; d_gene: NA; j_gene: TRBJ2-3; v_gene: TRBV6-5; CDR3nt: TGTGCCAGCGAGGGATTTGTGACAGATACGCAGTATTTT; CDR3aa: CASEGFVTDTQYF
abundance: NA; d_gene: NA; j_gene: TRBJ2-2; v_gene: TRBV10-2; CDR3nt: TGCGCCAGCGCCGGTGGATACAGGGCTAGCGGACCCGGGGAGCTGTTTTTT; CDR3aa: CASAGGYRASGPGELFF
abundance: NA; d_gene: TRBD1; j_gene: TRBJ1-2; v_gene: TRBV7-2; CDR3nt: TGTGCCAGCAACGACAGGGTGGGTGGCTACACCTTC; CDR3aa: CASNDRVGGYTF
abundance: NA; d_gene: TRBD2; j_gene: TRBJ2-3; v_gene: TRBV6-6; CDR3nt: TGTGCCAGCGGGACGGGGGGAAACACAGATACGCAGTATTTT; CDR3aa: CASGTGGNTDTQYF
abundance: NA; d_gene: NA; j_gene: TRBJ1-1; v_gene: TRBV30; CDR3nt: TGTGCCGGGAGGACCCAGTTCAATGCTTTCTTT; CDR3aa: CAGRTQFNAFF
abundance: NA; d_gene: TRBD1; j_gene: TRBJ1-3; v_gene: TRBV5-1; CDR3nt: TGCGCCAGCAGCTCGACAGGGGCTGGAAACACCATATATTTT; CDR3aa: CASSSTGAGNTIYF
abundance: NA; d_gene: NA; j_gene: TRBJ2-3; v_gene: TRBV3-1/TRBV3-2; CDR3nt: TGTGCCAGCAGCCAAGACAGGGAGAGCACAGATACGCAGTATTTT; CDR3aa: CASSQDRESTDTQYF
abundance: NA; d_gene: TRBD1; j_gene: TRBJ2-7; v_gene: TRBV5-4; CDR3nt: TGTGCCAGCAGCTTCACGCCGGGACAGGGGAAGGACGAGCAGTACTTC; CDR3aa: CASSFTPGQGKDEQYF
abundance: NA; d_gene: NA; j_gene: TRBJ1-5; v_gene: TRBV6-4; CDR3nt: TGTGCCAGCAGTGACTCCTTGCCACAGCCCCAGCATTTT; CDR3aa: CASSDSLPQPQHF
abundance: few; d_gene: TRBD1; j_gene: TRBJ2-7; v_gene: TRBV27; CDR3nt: TGTGCCAGCAGTTACCAGGGGGTATCCTACGAGCAGTACTTC; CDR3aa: CASSYQGVSYEQYF
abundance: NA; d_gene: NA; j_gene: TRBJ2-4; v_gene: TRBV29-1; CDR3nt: TGCAGCGCCGAAACGGGGTTGCACATTCAGTACTTC; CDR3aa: CSAETGLHIQYF
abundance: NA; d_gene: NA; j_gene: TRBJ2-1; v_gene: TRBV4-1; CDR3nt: TGCGCCAGCAGCCAAAATCCGGACAGACCGGCGCAGTTCTTC; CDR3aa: CASSQNPDRPAQFF